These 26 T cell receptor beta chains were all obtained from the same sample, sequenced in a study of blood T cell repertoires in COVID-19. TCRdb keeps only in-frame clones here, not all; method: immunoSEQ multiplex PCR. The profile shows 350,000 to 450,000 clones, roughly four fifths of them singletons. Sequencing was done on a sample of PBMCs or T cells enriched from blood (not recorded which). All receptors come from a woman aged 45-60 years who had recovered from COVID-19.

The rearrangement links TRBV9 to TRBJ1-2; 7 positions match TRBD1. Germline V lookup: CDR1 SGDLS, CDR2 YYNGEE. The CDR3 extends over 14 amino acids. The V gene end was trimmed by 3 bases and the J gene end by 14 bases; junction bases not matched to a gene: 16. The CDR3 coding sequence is TGTGCCAGCAGCGGGTCCGGGACAGTCTTCGGGGCTACCTTC. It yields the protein CASSGSGTVFGATF.

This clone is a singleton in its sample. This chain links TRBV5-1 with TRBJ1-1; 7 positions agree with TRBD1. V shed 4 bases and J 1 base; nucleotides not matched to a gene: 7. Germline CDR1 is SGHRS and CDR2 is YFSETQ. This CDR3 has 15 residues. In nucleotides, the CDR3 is TGCGCCAGCAGCAGATTGGGACAGTCGAACACTGAAGCTTTCTTT. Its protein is CASSRLGQSNTEAFF.

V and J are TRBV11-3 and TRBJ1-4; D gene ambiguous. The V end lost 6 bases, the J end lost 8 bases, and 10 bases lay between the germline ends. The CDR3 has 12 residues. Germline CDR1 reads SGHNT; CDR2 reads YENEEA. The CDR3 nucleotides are TGTGCCAGCAGTCAGGCGGGCGAAAAACTGTTTTTT. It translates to CASSQAGEKLFF.

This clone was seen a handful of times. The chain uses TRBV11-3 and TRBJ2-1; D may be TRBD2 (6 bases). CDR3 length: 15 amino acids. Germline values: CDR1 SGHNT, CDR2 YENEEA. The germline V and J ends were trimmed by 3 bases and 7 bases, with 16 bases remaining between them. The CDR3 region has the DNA TGTGCCAGCAGCTTTCTTCCGGGGGTAGGGAATGAGCAGTTCTTC. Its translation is CASSFLPGVGNEQFF.

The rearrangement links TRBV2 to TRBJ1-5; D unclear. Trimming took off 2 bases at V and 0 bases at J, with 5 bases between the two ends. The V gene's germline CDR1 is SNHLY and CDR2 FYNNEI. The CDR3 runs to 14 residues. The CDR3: CASSESVSNQPQHF. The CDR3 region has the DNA TGTGCCAGCAGTGAATCAGTTAGCAATCAGCCCCAGCATTTT.

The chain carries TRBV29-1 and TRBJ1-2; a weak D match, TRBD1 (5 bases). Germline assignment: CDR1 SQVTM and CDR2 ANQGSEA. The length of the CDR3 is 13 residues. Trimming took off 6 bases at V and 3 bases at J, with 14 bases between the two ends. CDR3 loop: CSVGTFGDYGYTF. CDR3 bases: TGCAGCGTGGGGACTTTCGGGGACTATGGCTACACCTTC.

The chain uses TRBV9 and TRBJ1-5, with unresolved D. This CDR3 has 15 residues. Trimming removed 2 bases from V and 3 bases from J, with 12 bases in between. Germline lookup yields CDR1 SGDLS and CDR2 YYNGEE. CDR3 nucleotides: TGTGCCAGCAGCGTCGGCTCGGGTCACAATCAGCCCCAGCATTTT. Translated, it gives CASSVGSGHNQPQHF.

The CDR3 sequence: CAWSLQGLGEQYF. As DNA, the CDR3 is TGTGCCTGGAGTCTCCAGGGGTTGGGCGAGCAGTACTTC. The gene calls are TRBV30 and TRBJ2-7; D is possibly TRBD1 (6 bases). The V gene's germline CDR1 is GTSNPN and CDR2 SVGIG (reference sequence). This CDR3 is 13 amino acids long. The V end lost 2 bases, the J end lost 6 bases, and 14 bases lay between the germline ends.

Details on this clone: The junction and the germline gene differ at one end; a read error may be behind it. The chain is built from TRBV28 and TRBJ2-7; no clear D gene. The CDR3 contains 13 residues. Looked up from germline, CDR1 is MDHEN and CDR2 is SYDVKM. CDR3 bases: TGTGCCAGCAGCGGAACAGCTACCTACGGGCAGTACTTC. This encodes CASSGTATYGQYF.

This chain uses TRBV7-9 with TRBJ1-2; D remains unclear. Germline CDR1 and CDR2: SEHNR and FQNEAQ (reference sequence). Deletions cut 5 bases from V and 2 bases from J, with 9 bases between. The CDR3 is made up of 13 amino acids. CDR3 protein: CASSGAENYGYTF. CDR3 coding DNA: TGTGCCAGCAGCGGAGCTGAAAACTATGGCTACACCTTC.

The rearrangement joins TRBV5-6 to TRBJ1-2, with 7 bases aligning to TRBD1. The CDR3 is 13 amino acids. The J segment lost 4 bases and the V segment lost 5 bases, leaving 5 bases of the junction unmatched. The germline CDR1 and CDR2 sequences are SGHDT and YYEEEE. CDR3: CASSRDSFYGYTF. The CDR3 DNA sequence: TGTGCCAGCAGTAGGGACAGCTTCTATGGCTACACCTTC.

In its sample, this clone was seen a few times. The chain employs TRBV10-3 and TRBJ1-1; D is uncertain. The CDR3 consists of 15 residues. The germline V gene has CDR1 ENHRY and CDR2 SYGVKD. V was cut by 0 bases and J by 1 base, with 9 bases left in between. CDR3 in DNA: TGTGCCATCAGTGAGTCCGCGGTTGGGAACACTGAAGCTTTCTTT. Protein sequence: CAISESAVGNTEAFF.

The CDR3 nucleotides are TGTGCCAGCAGCAAGGGACAGGGGGCGGCCGAGCAGTACTTC. Translated, it gives CASSKGQGAAEQYF. J is TRBJ2-7 and V is TRBV7-9; the match to TRBD1 covers 12 bases. In germline, CDR1 is SEHNR, CDR2 FQNEAQ (reference sequence). The CDR3 sequence is 14 residues long. V lost 5 bases and J lost 6; bases outside the gene matches: 5.

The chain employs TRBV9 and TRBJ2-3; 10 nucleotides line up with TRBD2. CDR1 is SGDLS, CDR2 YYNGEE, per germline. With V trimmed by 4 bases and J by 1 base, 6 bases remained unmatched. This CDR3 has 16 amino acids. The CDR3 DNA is TGTGCCAGCAGCCGAACCGGACTAGCGGGCACAGATACGCAGTATTTT. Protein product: CASSRTGLAGTDTQYF.

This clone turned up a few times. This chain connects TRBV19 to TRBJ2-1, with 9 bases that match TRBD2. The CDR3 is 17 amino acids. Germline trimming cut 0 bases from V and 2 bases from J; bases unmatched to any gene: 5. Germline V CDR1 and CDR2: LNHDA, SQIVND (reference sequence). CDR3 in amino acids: CASSIDLASGTYNEQFF. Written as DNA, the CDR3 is TGTGCCAGTAGTATAGATCTCGCTAGCGGGACCTACAATGAGCAGTTCTTC. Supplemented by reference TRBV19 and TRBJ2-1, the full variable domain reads DGGITQSPKYLFRKEGQNVTLSCEQNLNHDAMYWYRQDPGQGLRLIYYSQIVNDFQKGDIAEGYSVSREKKESFPLTVTSAQKNPTAFYLCASSIDLASGTYNEQFFGPGTRLTVL.

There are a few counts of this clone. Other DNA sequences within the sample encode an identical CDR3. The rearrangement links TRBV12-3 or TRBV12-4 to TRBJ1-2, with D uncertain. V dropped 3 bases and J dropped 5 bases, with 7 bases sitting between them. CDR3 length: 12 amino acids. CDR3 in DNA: TGTGCCAGCAGTTTTGACTCTTATGGCTACACCTTC. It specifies CASSFDSYGYTF.

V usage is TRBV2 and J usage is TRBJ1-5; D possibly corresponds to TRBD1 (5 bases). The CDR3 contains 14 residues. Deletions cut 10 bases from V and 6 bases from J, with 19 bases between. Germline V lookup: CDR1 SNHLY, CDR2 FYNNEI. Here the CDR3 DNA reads TGTGCCACCAACGCACTACAGGCCGGTCAGCCCCAGCATTTT. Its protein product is CATNALQAGQPQHF. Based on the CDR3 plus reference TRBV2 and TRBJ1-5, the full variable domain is EPEVTQTPSHQVTQMGQEVILRCVPISNHLYFYWYRQILGQKVEFLVSFYNNEISEKSEIFDDQFSVERPDGSNFTLKIRSTKLEDSAMYFCATNALQAGQPQHFGDGTRLSIL.

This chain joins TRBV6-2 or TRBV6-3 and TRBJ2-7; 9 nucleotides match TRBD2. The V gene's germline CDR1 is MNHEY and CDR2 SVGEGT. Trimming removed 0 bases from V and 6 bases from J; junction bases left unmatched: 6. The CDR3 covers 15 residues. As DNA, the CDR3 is TGTGCCAGCAGTTACTCGGTAGCGGGAGCCGGCGAGCAGTACTTC. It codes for CASSYSVAGAGEQYF.

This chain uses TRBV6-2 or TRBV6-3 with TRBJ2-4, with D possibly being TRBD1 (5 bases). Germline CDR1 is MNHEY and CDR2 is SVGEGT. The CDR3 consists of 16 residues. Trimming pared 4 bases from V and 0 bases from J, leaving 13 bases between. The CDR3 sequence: CASSSSLTVAKNIQYF. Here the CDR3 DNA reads TGTGCCAGCAGTTCCTCACTGACAGTAGCCAAAAACATTCAGTACTTC.

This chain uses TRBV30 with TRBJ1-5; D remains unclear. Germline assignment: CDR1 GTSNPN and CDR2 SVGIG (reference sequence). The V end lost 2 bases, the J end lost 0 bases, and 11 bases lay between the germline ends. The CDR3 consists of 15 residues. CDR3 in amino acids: CAWSRTLNSNQPQHF. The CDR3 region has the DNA TGTGCCTGGAGTCGGACTCTAAATAGCAATCAGCCCCAGCATTTT.

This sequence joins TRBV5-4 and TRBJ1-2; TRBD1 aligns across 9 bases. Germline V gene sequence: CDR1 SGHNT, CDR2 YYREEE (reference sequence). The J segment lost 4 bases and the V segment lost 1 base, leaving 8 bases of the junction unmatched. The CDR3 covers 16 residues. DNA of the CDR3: TGTGCCAGCAGCTTGTTTCTGACAGGGGGGCTCTATGGCTACACCTTC. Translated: CASSLFLTGGLYGYTF. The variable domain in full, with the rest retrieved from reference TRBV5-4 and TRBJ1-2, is ETGVTQSPTHLIKTRGQQVTLRCSSQSGHNTVSWYQQALGQGPQFIFQYYREEENGRGNFPPRFSGLQFPNYSSELNVNALELDDSALYLCASSLFLTGGLYGYTFGSGTRLTVV.

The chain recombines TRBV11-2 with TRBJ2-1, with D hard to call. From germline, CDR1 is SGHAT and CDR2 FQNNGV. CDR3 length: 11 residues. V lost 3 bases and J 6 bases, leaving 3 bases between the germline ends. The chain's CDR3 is CASSLRNEQFF. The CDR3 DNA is TGTGCCAGCAGCTTGCGCAATGAGCAGTTCTTC.

CDR3 DNA: TGTGCCAGCAGGGGGGGGAGTGAAAAACTGTTTTTT. It encodes CASRGGSEKLFF. The rearrangement links TRBV12-3 or TRBV12-4 to TRBJ1-4, with D possibly TRBD1 on 5 matching bases. The CDR3 contains 12 residues. V was trimmed by 6 bases and J by 7 bases, leaving 9 bases between them.

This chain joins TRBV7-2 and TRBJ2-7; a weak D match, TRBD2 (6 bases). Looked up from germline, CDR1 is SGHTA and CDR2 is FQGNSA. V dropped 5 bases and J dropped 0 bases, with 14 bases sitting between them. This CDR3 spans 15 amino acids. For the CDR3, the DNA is TGTGCCAGCAGCCAAGCCCGGGGGAGCTCCTACGAGCAGTACTTC. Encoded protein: CASSQARGSSYEQYF.

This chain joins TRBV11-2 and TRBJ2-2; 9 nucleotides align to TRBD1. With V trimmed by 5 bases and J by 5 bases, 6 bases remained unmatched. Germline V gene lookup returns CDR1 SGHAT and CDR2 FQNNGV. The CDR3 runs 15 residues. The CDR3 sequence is CASSPRQGETGELFF. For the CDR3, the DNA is TGTGCCAGCAGCCCACGACAGGGGGAAACCGGGGAGCTGTTTTTT.

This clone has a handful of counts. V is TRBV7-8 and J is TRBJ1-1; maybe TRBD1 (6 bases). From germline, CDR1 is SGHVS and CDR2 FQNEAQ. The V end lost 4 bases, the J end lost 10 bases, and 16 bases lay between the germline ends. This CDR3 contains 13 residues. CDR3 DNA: TGTGCCAGCAGCTATGGCAGGGGTGTAACAGCTTTCTTT. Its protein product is CASSYGRGVTAFF.